This is a list of T cell receptor beta chains from one sample in a study of a mutant IDH1 vaccine in newly diagnosed glioma. Antigen specificity for these receptors is unknown. The data were produced by immunoSEQ multiplex PCR, yet TCRdb's version contains in-frame clones alone and is incomplete. This table has some 60,000 clones, about four fifths appearing once. The sample was PBMCs, taken from a glioma patient whose treatment included an IDH1 peptide vaccine. The source is a man over 45 with glioma. Both conserved end residues are trimmed from each CDR3.

16	TRBV10-3	TRBJ2-7	AISAHTLIAGGPSEQY
14	TRBV23-1	TRBJ1-3	ASSQVGAVSGNTIY
12	TRBV6-6	TRBJ2-2	ASRQTDYTGELF
13	TRBV5-1	TRBJ2-3	ASCTLAGESDTQY
13	TRBV6-5	TRBJ2-3	ASSYGVWGTDTQY
11	TRBV4-1	TRBJ2-5	ASSQRLGGTQY
9	TRBV20-1	TRBJ2-1	SASWDLRSF
13	TRBV6-1	TRBJ2-7	ASSEGTSGGYEQY
15	TRBV7-2	TRBJ1-5	ASSSNPPWTGVQPQH
12	TRBV5-1	TRBJ1-1	ASTRTQGGTEAF
12	TRBV18	TRBJ2-2	ASQESGPIGELF
14	TRBV11-3	TRBJ2-2	ASLLRGGANTGELF
11	TRBV7-9	TRBJ1-1	ASSSPVGSEAF
13	TRBV6-5	TRBJ1-1	ASSGQGRGNTEAF
13	TRBV28	TRBJ1-1	ASSLRGVMNTEAF
11	TRBV19	TRBJ2-1	ASSIDRDNEQF
13	TRBV9	TRBJ2-2	ASSPSSGVTGELF